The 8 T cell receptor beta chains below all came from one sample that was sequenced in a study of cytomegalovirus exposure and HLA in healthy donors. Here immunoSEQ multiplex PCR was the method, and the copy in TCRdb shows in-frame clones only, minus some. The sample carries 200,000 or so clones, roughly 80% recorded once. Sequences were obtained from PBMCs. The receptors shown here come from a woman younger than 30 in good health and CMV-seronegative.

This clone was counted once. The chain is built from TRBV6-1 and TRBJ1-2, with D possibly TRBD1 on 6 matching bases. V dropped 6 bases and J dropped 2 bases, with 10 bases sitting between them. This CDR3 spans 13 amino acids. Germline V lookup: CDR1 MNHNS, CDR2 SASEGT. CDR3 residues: CASRKGGNYGYTF. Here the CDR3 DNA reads TGTGCCAGCAGGAAGGGGGGAAACTATGGCTACACCTTC.

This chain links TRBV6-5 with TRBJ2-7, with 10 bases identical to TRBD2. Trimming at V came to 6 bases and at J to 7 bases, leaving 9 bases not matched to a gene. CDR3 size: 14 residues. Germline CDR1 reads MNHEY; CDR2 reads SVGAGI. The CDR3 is CASRVTSGAREQYF. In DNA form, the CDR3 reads TGTGCCAGCAGGGTTACTAGCGGGGCTCGGGAGCAGTACTTC.

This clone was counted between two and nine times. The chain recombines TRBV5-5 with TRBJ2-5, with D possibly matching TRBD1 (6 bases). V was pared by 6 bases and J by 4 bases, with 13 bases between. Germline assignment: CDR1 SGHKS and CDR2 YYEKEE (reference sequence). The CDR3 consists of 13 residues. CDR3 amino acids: CASTPTGRETQYF. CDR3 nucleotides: TGTGCCAGCACCCCGACAGGTAGAGAGACCCAGTACTTC.

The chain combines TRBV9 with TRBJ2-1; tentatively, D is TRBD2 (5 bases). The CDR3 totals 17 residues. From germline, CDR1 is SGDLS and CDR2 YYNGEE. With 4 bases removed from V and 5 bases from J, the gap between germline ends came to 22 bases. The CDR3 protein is CASSSDLGRLAHNEQFF. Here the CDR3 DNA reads TGTGCCAGCAGCTCTGATCTTGGCAGGCTAGCCCACAATGAGCAGTTCTTC. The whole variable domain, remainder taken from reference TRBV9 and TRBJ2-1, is DSGVTQTPKHLITATGQRVTLRCSPRSGDLSVYWYQQSLDQGLQFLIQYYNGEERAKGNILERFSAQQFPDLHSELNLSSLELGDSALYFCASSSDLGRLAHNEQFFGPGTRLTVL.

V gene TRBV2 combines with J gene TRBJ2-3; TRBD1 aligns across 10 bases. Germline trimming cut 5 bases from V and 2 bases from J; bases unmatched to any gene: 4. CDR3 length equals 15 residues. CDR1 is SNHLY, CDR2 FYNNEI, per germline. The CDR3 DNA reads TGTGCCAGCAGTAGGACAGGGGGGATCACAGATACGCAGTATTTT. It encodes CASSRTGGITDTQYF.

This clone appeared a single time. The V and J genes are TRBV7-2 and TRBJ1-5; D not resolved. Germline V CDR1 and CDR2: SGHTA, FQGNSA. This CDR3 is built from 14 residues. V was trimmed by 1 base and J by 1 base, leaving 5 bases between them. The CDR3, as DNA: TGTGCCAGCAGCTTAGGGGCAAGCAATCAGCCCCAGCATTTT. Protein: CASSLGASNQPQHF.

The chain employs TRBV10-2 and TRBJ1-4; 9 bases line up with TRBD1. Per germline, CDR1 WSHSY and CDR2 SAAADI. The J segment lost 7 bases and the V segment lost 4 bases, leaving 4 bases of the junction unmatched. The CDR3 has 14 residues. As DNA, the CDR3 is TGCGCCAGCAGTGCGGACAGGGGCGTTGAAAAACTGTTTTTT. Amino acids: CASSADRGVEKLFF.

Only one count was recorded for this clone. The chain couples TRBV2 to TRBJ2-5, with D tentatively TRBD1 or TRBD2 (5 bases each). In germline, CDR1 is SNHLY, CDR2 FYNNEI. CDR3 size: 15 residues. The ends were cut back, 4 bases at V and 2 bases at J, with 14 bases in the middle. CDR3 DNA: TGTGCCAGCAGTGTGGGACCCACGGAGCAAGAGACCCAGTACTTC. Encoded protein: CASSVGPTEQETQYF.